Below, 15 T cell receptor beta chains from the same sample are listed, as sequenced in a study of blood T cell repertoires in COVID-19. Profiled with immunoSEQ multiplex PCR; TCRdb holds only in-frame clones, not every one. The repertoire holds roughly 200,000 clones, with 70% to 90% as singletons. Sample: peripheral blood. The receptor source for this set is a person aged 70 to 85 with COVID-19, enrolled during active disease.

This sequence joins TRBV6-5 and TRBJ1-4, with unresolved D. The germline V gene encodes CDR1 MNHEY and CDR2 SVGAGI. This CDR3 spans 15 amino acids. V dropped 0 bases and J dropped 7 bases, with 12 bases sitting between them. The chain's CDR3 is CASSYSPQPGEKLFF. For the CDR3, the DNA is TGTGCCAGCAGTTACTCACCCCAACCGGGTGAAAAACTGTTTTTT.

The chain couples TRBV7-2 to TRBJ2-7, with 9 bases matching TRBD1. This CDR3 comprises 15 residues. The V gene's germline CDR1 is SGHTA and CDR2 FQGNSA. J gave up 7 bases and V 5 bases, and 12 bases lay outside the gene matches. The CDR3 sequence is CASSTWGGTGSEQYF. The CDR3 DNA sequence: TGTGCCAGCAGCACATGGGGTGGGACAGGGTCGGAGCAGTACTTC.

The chain is built from TRBV5-5 and TRBJ2-7; D possibly corresponds to TRBD1 (5 bases). This CDR3 spans 13 amino acids. V was cut by 4 bases and J by 0 bases, with 8 bases left in between. CDR1 and CDR2 (germline): SGHKS, YYEKEE (reference sequence). In DNA, the CDR3 is TGTGCCAGCAGCGGCGACAGCTCCTACGAGCAGTACTTC. Its protein product is CASSGDSSYEQYF.

This chain links TRBV28 with TRBJ1-1; D is undetermined. Germline V gene data show CDR1 as MDHEN and CDR2 as SYDVKM. The CDR3 spans 13 residues. Trimming left V 3 bases short and J 1 base short, with 6 bases between. CDR3 amino acids: CASSLVRNTEAFF. The CDR3 region has the DNA TGTGCCAGCAGTTTGGTCAGGAACACTGAAGCTTTCTTT. Filled out from reference TRBV28 and TRBJ1-1, the complete variable domain reads DVKVTQSSRYLVKRTGEKVFLECVQDMDHENMFWYRQDPGLGLRLIYFSYDVKMKEKGDIPEGYSVSREKKERFSLILESASTNQTSMYLCASSLVRNTEAFFGQGTRLTVV.

The V gene is TRBV9, the J gene TRBJ2-5; the D gene is possibly TRBD2 (7 bases). The CDR3 contains 13 residues. The V end lost 7 bases, the J end lost 5 bases, and 15 bases lay between the germline ends. Looked up from germline, CDR1 is SGDLS and CDR2 is YYNGEE. The CDR3: CASGGGLYETQYF. CDR3 DNA: TGTGCCAGCGGGGGGGGCCTATATGAGACCCAGTACTTC.

The chain couples TRBV27 to TRBJ1-1; maybe TRBD1 (5 bases). CDR3 length: 15 amino acids. The germline V and J ends were trimmed by 1 base and 3 bases, with 12 bases remaining between them. Per germline, CDR1 MNHEY and CDR2 SMNVEV (reference sequence). Here the CDR3 DNA reads TGTGCCAGCAGTTTATTGGGGCATTCGGACACTGAAGCTTTCTTT. Its translation: CASSLLGHSDTEAFF.

The chain employs TRBV9 and TRBJ2-3, with D tentatively TRBD1 (6 bases). This CDR3 spans 15 amino acids. Germline lookup yields CDR1 SGDLS and CDR2 YYNGEE. V was clipped by 0 bases and J by 1 base, with 9 bases between them. Here the CDR3 reads CASSVGAGGTDTQYF. CDR3 in DNA: TGTGCCAGCAGCGTAGGGGCAGGGGGCACAGATACGCAGTATTTT.

Note on this clone: This sample includes further DNA sequences coding for the same CDR3. The V and J genes are TRBV5-1 and TRBJ2-2, with 9 nucleotides matching TRBD1. This CDR3 has 16 residues. Germline CDR1 reads SGHRS; CDR2 reads YFSETQ. The J segment lost 1 base and the V segment lost 2 bases, leaving 3 bases of the junction unmatched. In DNA, the CDR3 is TGCGCCAGCAGCTTTGGGGGACAGGGGAACACCGGGGAGCTGTTTTTT. This codes for CASSFGGQGNTGELFF.

The sample holds one count of this clone. The V and J genes are TRBV5-1 and TRBJ1-1; possibly TRBD1 for D (5 bases). Trimming took 0 bases from V and 1 from J, leaving 7 bases between them. The CDR3 covers 14 residues. Germline-derived CDR1 and CDR2 are SGHRS and YFSETQ. CDR3 in DNA: TGCGCCAGCAGCTTGGCCAGGGCGAACACTGAAGCTTTCTTT. This sequence encodes CASSLARANTEAFF.

The genes are TRBV27 and TRBJ1-2; 9 nucleotides match TRBD1. The CDR3 consists of 17 residues. Per the germline V gene, CDR1 is MNHEY and CDR2 is SMNVEV (reference sequence). Unmatched junction bases numbered 12, after V lost 5 bases and J lost 2 bases. The CDR3 bases are TGTGCCAGCAGTACCTTTGCCGGGACAGGGATGAACTATGGCTACACCTTC. Translated: CASSTFAGTGMNYGYTF.

This chain links TRBV6-5 with TRBJ2-7; 10 positions agree with TRBD2. There are 15 residues in the CDR3. In germline, CDR1 is MNHEY, CDR2 SVGAGI. V shed 6 bases and J 1 base; nucleotides not matched to a gene: 6. Here the CDR3 DNA reads TGTGCCAGCAGGCCCACTAGCGGGAATTCCTACGAGCAGTACTTC. Its protein product is CASRPTSGNSYEQYF.

Only one count was recorded for this clone. The chain couples TRBV7-9 to TRBJ2-5, with a tentative D call TRBD2 (5 bases). The CDR3 runs 13 residues. CDR1 is SEHNR and CDR2 is FQNEAQ in the germline V gene (reference sequence). V was trimmed by 9 bases and J by 1 base, leaving 12 bases between them. The CDR3 spells CASTLGGQETQYF. CDR3 DNA: TGTGCCAGTACTCTCGGAGGCCAAGAGACCCAGTACTTC.

The chain is built from TRBV2 and TRBJ1-5; TRBD1 matches 7 bases. CDR1 SNHLY and CDR2 FYNNEI come from the germline V gene. This CDR3 is 17 amino acids long. V lost 3 bases, J lost 0 bases, and 8 bases stayed unmatched. CDR3 residues: CASSEGQSWNSNQPQHF. The CDR3 DNA follows: TGTGCCAGCAGTGAGGGACAGTCCTGGAATAGCAATCAGCCCCAGCATTTT.

The chain joins TRBV4-1 to TRBJ2-3, with a weak D call TRBD1 (6 bases). Germline V gene lookup returns CDR1 MGHRA and CDR2 YSYEKL. The CDR3 runs 15 residues. Trimming removed 3 bases from V and 1 base from J, with 11 bases in between. Here the CDR3 reads CASSQRQEGTDTQYF. Here the CDR3 DNA reads TGCGCCAGCAGCCAGAGACAGGAAGGCACAGATACGCAGTATTTT.

This clone was detected once. CDR3 sequence: CAWSGLSGTLTDTQYF. CDR3 DNA: TGTGCCTGGAGTGGACTGAGCGGGACTCTCACAGATACGCAGTATTTT. The rearrangement links TRBV30 to TRBJ2-3; the match to TRBD2 covers 7 bases. The CDR3 is 16 amino acids. Germline loops: CDR1 GTSNPN, CDR2 SVGIG (reference sequence). The ends lost 1 base at V and 2 bases at J; junction bases unmatched: 9.